This T cell receptor beta chain was documented in a study of radiotherapy plus CTLA-4 blockade in lung cancer. For the study at large: Objective responses were observed in 15% to 20% of patients, and disease control was achieved by 30% to 40%.

The repertoire was sequenced with immunoSEQ multiplex PCR; TCRdb's copy has only in-frame clones and lacks some. The sample yields some 80,000 clones, more than 80% seen once. The germline gives CDR1 SGHNT, CDR2 YYREEE (reference sequence). The CDR3 length is 15 residues. The V end lost 2 bases, the J end lost 7 bases, and 16 bases lay between the germline ends. Sequenced here: peripheral blood, sampled from a patient treated with radiotherapy plus ipilimumab. This receptor was taken from a human donor with non-small cell lung cancer who had stable disease on radiotherapy plus ipilimumab. The chain couples TRBV5-4 to TRBJ2-1, with D perhaps matching TRBD1 (6 bases). The CDR3 sequence: CASSFQSGEGNEQFF. In DNA, the CDR3 is TGTGCCAGCAGCTTCCAGTCAGGGGAAGGGAATGAGCAGTTCTTC.